A single sample is the source of the 8 T cell receptor beta chains below, sequenced in a study of human T cells and chemical hapten exposure. Time point here: pre-sensitization, week 0. Treatment here: therapeutic diphenylcyclopropenone sensitization with weekly scalp DPC. In TCRdb, the RACE reads were re-called with MiXCR into one record per CDR3 protein. The sample lists 350,000 to 400,000 distinct CDR3 sequences; about 5.1% were seen once. Specimen: whole blood, collected in connection with sensitization to the hapten diphenylcyclopropenone (DPC). The receptors derive from a woman aged 45-65 years with alopecia areata. Some clones in this sample may be carry-over from other donors' samples.

This clonotype occurred many times. This chain uses TRBV4-3 with TRBJ2-6, with D perhaps given as TRBD1 or TRBD2 (6 bases each). Trimming cost V 3 bases and J 2 bases, with 14 bases left between them. The germline V gene encodes CDR1 LGHNA and CDR2 YSLEER. The CDR3 extends over 17 amino acids. This CDR3 reads CASSQVNGGTGANVLTF. In DNA, the CDR3 is TGCGCCAGCAGCCAGGTGAACGGGGGCACTGGGGCCAACGTCCTGACTTTC.

This clonotype occurred a few times. This chain uses TRBV28 with TRBJ1-4; D remains ambiguous. Germline CDR1 reads MDHEN; CDR2 reads SYDVKM. V was cut by 5 bases and J by 7 bases, with 14 bases left in between. The CDR3 is made up of 14 amino acids. CDR3 sequence: CASSLSEGGEKLFF. In DNA form, the CDR3 reads TGTGCCAGCAGTCTCAGCGAGGGTGGTGAAAAACTGTTTTTT.

The table lists this clonotype with a few counts. The chain is built from TRBV18 and TRBJ2-6; D gene ambiguous. This CDR3 spans 14 amino acids. Per the germline V gene, CDR1 is KGHSH and CDR2 is LQKENI. V was pared by 2 bases and J by 4 bases, with 6 bases between. CDR3 amino acids: CASSPAAGANVLTF. The CDR3 coding sequence is TGTGCCAGCTCACCAGCGGCCGGGGCCAACGTCCTGACTTTC.

This clonotype was found many times. The chain employs TRBV11-3 and TRBJ2-1; TRBD2 agrees at 13 bases. Trimming took 5 bases from V and 9 from J; bases not matched to a gene: 10. This CDR3 spans 16 amino acids. Looked up from germline, CDR1 is SGHNT and CDR2 is YENEEA. The CDR3 here is CASSALTSGRIGEQFF. DNA for the CDR3: TGTGCCAGCAGCGCTCTGACTAGCGGGAGGATTGGTGAGCAGTTCTTC.

This clonotype was detected ten times or more. The rearrangement joins TRBV6-6 to TRBJ1-5, with D possibly TRBD1 on 6 matching bases. The CDR3 has 15 amino acids. V was pared by 6 bases and J by 2 bases, with 14 bases between. From germline, CDR1 is MNHNY and CDR2 SVGAGI (reference sequence). CDR3: CASRDTGFGNQPQHF. For the CDR3, the DNA is TGTGCCAGCAGAGATACAGGGTTCGGCAATCAGCCCCAGCATTTT.

Ten or more counts support this clonotype. V gene TRBV20-1 combines with J gene TRBJ2-3; D uncertain. Per germline, CDR1 DFQATT and CDR2 SNEGSKA (reference sequence). This CDR3 contains 15 residues. Trimming pared 3 bases from V and 0 bases from J, leaving 13 bases between. The CDR3 sequence: CSASLWSSSTDTQYF. As DNA, the CDR3 is TGCAGTGCTAGTCTCTGGTCCTCTAGCACAGATACGCAGTATTTT.

The V and J genes are TRBV11-2 and TRBJ2-1, with 8 bases identical to TRBD2. With V trimmed by 0 bases and J by 4 bases, 5 bases remained unmatched. This CDR3 is 16 amino acids long. In germline, CDR1 is SGHAT, CDR2 FQNNGV. The CDR3 here is CASSLDLAGPYNEQFF. The CDR3 DNA sequence: TGTGCCAGCAGCTTAGACTTAGCGGGACCGTACAATGAGCAGTTCTTC.

There are a few counts of this clonotype. The chain couples TRBV20-1 to TRBJ2-1; 9 bases align to TRBD2. Germline lookup yields CDR1 DFQATT and CDR2 SNEGSKA (reference sequence). The ends lost 3 bases at V and 8 bases at J; junction bases unmatched: 8. The CDR3 extends over 14 amino acids. The CDR3 protein is CSARASGNVYEQFF. The CDR3, as DNA: TGCAGTGCTAGGGCTAGCGGGAATGTGTATGAGCAGTTCTTC.